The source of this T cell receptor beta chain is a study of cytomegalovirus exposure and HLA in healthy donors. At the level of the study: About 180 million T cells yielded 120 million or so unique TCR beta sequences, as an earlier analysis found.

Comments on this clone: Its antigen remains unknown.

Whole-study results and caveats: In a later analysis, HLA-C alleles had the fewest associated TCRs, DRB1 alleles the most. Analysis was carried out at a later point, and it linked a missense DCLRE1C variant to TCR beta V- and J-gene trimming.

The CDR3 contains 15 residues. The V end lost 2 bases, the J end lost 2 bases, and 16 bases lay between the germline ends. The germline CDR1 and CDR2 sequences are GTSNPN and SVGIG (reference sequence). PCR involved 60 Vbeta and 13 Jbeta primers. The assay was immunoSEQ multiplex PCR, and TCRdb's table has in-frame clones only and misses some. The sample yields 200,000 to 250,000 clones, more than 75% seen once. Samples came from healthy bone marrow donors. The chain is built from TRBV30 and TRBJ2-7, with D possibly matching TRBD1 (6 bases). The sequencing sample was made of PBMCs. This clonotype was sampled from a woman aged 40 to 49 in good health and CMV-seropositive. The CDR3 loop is CAWSFGTRNPYEQYF. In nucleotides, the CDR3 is TGTGCCTGGAGTTTCGGGACACGGAATCCCTACGAGCAGTACTTC. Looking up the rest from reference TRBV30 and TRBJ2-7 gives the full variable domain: SQTIHQWPATLVQPVGSPLSLECTVEGTSNPNLYWYRQAAGRGLQLLFYSVGIGQISSEVPQNLSASRPQDRQFILSSKKLLLSDSGFYLCAWSFGTRNPYEQYFGPGTRLTVT.